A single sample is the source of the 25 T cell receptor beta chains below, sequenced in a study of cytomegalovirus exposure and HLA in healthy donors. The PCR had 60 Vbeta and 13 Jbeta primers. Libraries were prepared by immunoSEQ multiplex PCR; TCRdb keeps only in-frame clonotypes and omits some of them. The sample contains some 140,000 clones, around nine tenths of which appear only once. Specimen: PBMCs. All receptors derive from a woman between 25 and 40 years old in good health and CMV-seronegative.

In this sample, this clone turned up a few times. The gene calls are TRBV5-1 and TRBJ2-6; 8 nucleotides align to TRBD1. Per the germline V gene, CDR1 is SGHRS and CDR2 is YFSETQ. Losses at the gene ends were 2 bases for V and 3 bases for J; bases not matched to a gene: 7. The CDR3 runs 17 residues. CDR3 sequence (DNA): TGCGCCAGCAGCTTCTTTGCAGGGGGCGTTGGGGCCAACGTCCTGACTTTC. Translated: CASSFFAGGVGANVLTF.

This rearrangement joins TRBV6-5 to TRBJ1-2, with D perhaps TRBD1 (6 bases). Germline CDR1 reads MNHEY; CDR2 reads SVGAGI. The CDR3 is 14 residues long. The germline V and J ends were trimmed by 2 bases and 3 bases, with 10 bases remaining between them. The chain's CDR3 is CASSYATGDYGYTF. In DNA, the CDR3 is TGTGCCAGCAGTTACGCGACAGGAGACTATGGCTACACCTTC.

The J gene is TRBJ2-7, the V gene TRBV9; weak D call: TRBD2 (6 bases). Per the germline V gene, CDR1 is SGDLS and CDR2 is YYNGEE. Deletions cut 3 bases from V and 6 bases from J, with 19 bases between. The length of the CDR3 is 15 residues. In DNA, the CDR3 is TGTGCCAGCAGCGAGAGCGGAGGGGCTAGTCCCGAGCAGTACTTC. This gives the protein CASSESGGASPEQYF. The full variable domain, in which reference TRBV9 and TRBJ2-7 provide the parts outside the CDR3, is DSGVTQTPKHLITATGQRVTLRCSPRSGDLSVYWYQQSLDQGLQFLIQYYNGEERAKGNILERFSAQQFPDLHSELNLSSLELGDSALYFCASSESGGASPEQYFGPGTRLTVT.

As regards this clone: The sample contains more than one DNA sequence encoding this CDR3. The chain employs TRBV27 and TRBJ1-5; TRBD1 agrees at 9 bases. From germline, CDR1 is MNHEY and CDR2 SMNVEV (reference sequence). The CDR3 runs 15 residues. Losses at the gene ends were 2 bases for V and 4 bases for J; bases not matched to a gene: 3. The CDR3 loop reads CASSLGTGRNQPQHF. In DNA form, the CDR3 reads TGTGCCAGCAGTTTAGGGACAGGGCGGAATCAGCCCCAGCATTTT.

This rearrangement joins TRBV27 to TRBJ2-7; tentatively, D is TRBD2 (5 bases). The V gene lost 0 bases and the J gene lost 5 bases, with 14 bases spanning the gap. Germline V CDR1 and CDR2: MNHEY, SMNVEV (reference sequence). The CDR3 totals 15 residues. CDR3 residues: CASSLSRARSHEQYF. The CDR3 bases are TGTGCCAGCAGTTTATCGAGGGCGCGAAGCCACGAGCAGTACTTC.

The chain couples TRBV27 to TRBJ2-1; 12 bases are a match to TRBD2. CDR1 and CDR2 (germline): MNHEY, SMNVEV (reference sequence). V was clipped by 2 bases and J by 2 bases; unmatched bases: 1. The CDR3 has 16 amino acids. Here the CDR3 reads CASSLASGGAYNEQFF. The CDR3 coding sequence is TGTGCCAGCAGTTTAGCTAGCGGGGGGGCCTACAATGAGCAGTTCTTC.

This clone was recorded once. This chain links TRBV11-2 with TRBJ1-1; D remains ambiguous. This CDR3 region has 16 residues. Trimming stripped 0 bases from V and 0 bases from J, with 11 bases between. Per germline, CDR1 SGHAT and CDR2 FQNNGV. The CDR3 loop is CASSLDSGRMNTEAFF. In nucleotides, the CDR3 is TGTGCCAGCAGCTTAGATTCCGGCAGGATGAACACTGAAGCTTTCTTT.

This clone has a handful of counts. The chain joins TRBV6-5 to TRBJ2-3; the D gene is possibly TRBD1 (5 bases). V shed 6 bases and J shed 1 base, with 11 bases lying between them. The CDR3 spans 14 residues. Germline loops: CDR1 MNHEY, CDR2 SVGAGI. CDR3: CASSYDRGTDTQYF. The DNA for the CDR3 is TGTGCCAGCAGCTACGACAGAGGCACAGATACGCAGTATTTT.

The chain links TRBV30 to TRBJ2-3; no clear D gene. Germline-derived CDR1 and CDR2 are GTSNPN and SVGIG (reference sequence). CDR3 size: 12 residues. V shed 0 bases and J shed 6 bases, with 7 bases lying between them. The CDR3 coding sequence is TGTGCCTGGAGTGTGGTACGGGATACGCAGTATTTT. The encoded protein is CAWSVVRDTQYF. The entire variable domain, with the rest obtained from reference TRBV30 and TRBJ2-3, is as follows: SQTIHQWPATLVQPVGSPLSLECTVEGTSNPNLYWYRQAAGRGLQLLFYSVGIGQISSEVPQNLSASRPQDRQFILSSKKLLLSDSGFYLCAWSVVRDTQYFGPGTRLTVL.

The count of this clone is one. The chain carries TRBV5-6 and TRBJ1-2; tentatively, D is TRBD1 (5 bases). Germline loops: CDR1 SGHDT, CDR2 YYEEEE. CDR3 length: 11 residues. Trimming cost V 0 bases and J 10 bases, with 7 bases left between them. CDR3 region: CASSLGQLYTF. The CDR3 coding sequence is TGTGCCAGCAGCTTGGGACAGCTCTACACCTTC.

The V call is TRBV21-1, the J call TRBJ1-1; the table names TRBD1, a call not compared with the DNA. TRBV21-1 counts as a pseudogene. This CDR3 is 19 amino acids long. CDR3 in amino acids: CASSKRGTGDQTMNTEAFF. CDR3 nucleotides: TGTGCCAGCAGCAAAAGAGGGACAGGGGACCAAACAATGAACACTGAAGCTTTCTTT.

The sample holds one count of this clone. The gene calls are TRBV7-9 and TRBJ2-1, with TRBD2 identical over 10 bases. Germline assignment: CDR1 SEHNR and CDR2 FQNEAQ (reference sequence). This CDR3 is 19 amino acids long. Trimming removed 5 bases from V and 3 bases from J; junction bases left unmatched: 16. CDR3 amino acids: CASSPRQAVAGGGYNEQFF. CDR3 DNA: TGTGCCAGCAGCCCCCGACAGGCTGTAGCGGGAGGTGGCTACAATGAGCAGTTCTTC.

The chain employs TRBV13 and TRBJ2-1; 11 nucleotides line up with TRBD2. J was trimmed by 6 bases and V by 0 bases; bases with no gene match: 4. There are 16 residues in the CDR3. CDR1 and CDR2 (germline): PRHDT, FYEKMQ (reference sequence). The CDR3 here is CASSLGVTSGANEQFF. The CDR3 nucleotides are TGTGCCAGCAGCTTAGGGGTGACTAGCGGGGCCAATGAGCAGTTCTTC.

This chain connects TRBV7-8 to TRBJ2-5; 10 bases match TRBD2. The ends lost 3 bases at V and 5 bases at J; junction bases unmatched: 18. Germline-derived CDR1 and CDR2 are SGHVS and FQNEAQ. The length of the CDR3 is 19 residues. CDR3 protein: CASSFSGGRLAGQGETQYF. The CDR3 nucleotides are TGTGCCAGCAGCTTTAGTGGAGGGAGACTAGCGGGTCAAGGGGAGACCCAGTACTTC.

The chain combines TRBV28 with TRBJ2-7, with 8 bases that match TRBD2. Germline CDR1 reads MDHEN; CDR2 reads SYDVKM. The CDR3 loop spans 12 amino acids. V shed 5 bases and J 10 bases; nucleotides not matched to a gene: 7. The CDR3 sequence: CASSPAGGDQYF. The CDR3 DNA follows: TGTGCCAGCAGTCCCGCGGGGGGCGATCAGTACTTC.

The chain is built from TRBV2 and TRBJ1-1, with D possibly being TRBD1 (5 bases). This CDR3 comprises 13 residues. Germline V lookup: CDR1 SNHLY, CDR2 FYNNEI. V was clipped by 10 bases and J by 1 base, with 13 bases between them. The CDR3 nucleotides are TGTGCCACGCAACCCCAGGGGAACACTGAAGCTTTCTTT. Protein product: CATQPQGNTEAFF.

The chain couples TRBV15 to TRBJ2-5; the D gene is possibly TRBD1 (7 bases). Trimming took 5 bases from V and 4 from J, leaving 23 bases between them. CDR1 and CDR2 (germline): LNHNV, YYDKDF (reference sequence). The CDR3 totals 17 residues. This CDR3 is CATSPDGGGGLGETQYF. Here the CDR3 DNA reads TGTGCCACCAGCCCCGACGGAGGAGGGGGCCTAGGAGAGACCCAGTACTTC.

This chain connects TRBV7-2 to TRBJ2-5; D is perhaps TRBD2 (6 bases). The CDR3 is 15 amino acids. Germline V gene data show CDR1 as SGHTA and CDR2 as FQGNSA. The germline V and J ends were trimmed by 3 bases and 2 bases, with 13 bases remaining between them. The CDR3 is CASSFLTGVQETQYF. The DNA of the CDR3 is TGTGCCAGCAGCTTCCTGACGGGGGTACAAGAGACCCAGTACTTC. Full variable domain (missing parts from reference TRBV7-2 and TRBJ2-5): GAGVSQSPSNKVTEKGKDVELRCDPISGHTALYWYRQSLGQGLEFLIYFQGNSAPDKSGLPSDRFSAERTGGSVSTLTIQRTQQEDSAVYLCASSFLTGVQETQYFGPGTRLLVL.

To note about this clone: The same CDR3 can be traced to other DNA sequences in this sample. CDR3 sequence: CASSSLEGAKTQYF. CDR3 nucleotides: TGTGCCAGCAGTTCCCTTGAAGGGGCGAAGACCCAGTACTTC. This chain links TRBV28 with TRBJ2-5; D possibly corresponds to TRBD1 (5 bases). The CDR3 runs 14 residues. V dropped 4 bases and J dropped 6 bases, with 15 bases sitting between them. Per germline, CDR1 MDHEN and CDR2 SYDVKM.

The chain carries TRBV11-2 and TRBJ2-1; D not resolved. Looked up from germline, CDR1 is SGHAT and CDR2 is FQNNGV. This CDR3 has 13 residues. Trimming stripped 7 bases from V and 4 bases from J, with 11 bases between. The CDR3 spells CASTSTVYNEQFF. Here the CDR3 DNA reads TGTGCCAGCACCAGCACAGTATACAATGAGCAGTTCTTC.

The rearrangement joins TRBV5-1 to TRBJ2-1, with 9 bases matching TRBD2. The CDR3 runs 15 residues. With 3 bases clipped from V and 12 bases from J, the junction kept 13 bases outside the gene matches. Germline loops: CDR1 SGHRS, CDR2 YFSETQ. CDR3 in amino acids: CASSSGTSPLRAQFF. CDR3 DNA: TGCGCCAGCAGCTCCGGGACTAGCCCCCTGAGGGCGCAGTTCTTC.

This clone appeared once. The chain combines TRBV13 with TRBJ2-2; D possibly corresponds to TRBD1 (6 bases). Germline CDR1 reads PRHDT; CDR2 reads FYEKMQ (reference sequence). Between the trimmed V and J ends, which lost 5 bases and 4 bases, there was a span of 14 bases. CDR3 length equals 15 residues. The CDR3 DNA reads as TGTGCCAGCAGCCATTGGACAGACTTCACCGGGGAGCTGTTTTTT. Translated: CASSHWTDFTGELFF.

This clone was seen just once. The chain's CDR3 is CASSLTGGSGNTIYF. CDR3 nucleotides: TGTGCCAGCAGTTTAACAGGGGGCTCTGGAAACACCATATATTTT. The chain employs TRBV27 and TRBJ1-3; TRBD1 agrees at 8 bases. The V gene end was trimmed by 2 bases and the J gene end by 0 bases; junction bases not matched to a gene: 0. CDR1 is MNHEY, CDR2 SMNVEV, per germline (reference sequence). The CDR3 spans 15 residues.

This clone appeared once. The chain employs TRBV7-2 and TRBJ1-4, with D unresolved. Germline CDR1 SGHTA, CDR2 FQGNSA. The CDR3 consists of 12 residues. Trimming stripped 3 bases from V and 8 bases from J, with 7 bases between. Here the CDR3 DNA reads TGTGCCAGCAGCTTCTCGAGCGAAAAACTGTTTTTT. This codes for CASSFSSEKLFF.

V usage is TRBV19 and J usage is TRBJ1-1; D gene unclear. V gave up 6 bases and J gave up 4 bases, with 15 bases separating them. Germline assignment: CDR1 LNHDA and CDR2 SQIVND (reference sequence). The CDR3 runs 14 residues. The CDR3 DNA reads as TGTGCCAGTAGGGCGATGAGAGGGCTCACTGAAGCTTTCTTT. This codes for CASRAMRGLTEAFF.